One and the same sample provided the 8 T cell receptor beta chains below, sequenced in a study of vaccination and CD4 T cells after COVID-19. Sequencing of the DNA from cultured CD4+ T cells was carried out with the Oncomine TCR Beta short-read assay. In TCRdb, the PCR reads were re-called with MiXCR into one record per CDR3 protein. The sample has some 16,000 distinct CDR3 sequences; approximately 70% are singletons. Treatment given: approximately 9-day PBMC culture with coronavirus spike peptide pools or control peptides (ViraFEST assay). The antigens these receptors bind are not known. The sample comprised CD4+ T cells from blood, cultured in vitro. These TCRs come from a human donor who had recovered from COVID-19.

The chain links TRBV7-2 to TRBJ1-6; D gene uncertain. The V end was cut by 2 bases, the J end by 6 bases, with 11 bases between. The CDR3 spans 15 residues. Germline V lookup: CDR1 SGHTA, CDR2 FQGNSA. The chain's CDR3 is CASSLPTRANSPLHF. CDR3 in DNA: TGTGCCAGCAGCTTACCAACGAGGGCTAATTCACCCCTCCACTTT. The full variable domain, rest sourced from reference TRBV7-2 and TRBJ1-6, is GAGVSQSPSNKVTEKGKDVELRCDPISGHTALYWYRQSLGQGLEFLIYFQGNSAPDKSGLPSDRFSAERTGGSVSTLTIQRTQQEDSAVYLCASSLPTRANSPLHFGNGTRLTVT.

Here the CDR3 reads CASSFPQGYNSPLHF. CDR3 DNA sequence: TGTGCCAGCAGTTTCCCACAGGGCTATAATTCACCCCTCCACTTT. The chain is built from TRBV28 and TRBJ1-6, with D possibly matching TRBD1 (6 bases). CDR3 length: 15 amino acids. V lost 3 bases and J lost 3, with 9 bases in between. Germline CDR1 is MDHEN and CDR2 is SYDVKM.

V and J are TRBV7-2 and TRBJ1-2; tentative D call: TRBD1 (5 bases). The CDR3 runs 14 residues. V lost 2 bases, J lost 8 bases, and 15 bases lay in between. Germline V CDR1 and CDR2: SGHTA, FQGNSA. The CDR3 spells CASSLPQGPRGYTF. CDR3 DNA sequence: TGTGCCAGCAGCTTACCGCAGGGCCCCCGGGGCTACACCTTC.

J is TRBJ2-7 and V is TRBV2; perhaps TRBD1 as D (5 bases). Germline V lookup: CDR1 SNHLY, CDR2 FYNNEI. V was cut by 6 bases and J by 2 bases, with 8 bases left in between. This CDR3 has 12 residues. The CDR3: CASRDTTYEQYF. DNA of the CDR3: TGTGCCAGCAGGGACACCACCTACGAGCAGTACTTC.

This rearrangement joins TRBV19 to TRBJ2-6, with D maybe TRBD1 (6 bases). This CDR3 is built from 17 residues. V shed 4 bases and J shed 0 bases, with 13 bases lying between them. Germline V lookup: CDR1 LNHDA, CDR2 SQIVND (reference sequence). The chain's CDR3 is CASSSFRGYSGANVLTF. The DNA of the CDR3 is TGTGCCAGTAGTAGTTTCAGGGGATACTCTGGGGCCAACGTCCTGACTTTC.

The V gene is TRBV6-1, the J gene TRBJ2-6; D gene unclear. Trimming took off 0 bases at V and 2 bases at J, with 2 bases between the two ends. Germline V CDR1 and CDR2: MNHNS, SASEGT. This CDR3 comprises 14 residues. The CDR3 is CASSEAAGANVLTF. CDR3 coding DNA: TGTGCCAGCAGTGAAGCCGCTGGGGCCAACGTCCTGACTTTC.

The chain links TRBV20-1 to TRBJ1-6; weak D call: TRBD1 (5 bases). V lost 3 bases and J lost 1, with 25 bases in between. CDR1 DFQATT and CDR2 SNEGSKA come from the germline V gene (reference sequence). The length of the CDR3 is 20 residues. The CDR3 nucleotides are TGCAGTGCTAGGGATCCAGGGACGATAGCGAGTTTTTCCTATAATTCACCCCTCCACTTT. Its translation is CSARDPGTIASFSYNSPLHF.

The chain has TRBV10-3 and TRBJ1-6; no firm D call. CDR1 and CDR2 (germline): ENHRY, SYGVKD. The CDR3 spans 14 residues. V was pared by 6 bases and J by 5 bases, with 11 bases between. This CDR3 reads CAISGGLNNSPLHF. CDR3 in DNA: TGTGCCATCAGCGGAGGGTTGAATAATTCACCCCTCCACTTT.